These 20 T cell receptor beta chains were all obtained from the same sample, sequenced in a study of T cells in Graves' hyperthyroidism and ophthalmopathy. Using RNA transcripts as the source, TCR beta CDR3 regions were amplified. The study used the HTBI primer set for a first-round RT-PCR of the TCR CDR3. Using its own MiXCR run on the multiplex PCR reads, TCRdb lists one record per CDR3 protein. The sample yields 250,000 to 350,000 distinct CDR3 sequences, approximately 16% seen once. The sequenced material came from blood. These receptors all come from a man under 40 with Graves' hyperthyroidism.

This clonotype was observed many times. This rearrangement joins TRBV28 to TRBJ2-5, with 7 nucleotides matching TRBD1. Germline CDR1 reads MDHEN; CDR2 reads SYDVKM. With V trimmed by 6 bases and J by 2 bases, 9 bases remained unmatched. The CDR3 spans 15 residues. CDR3 bases: TGTGCCAGCAGACCTCAGACAGGGCCTCAAGAGACCCAGTACTTC. This sequence encodes CASRPQTGPQETQYF.

The J gene is TRBJ1-5, the V gene TRBV20-1; weak D call: TRBD1 (5 bases). Germline CDR1 reads DFQATT; CDR2 reads SNEGSKA (reference sequence). The V end was cut by 3 bases, the J end by 2 bases, with 14 bases between. This CDR3 is built from 15 residues. This CDR3 reads CSARAGRVGNQPQHF. As DNA, the CDR3 is TGCAGTGCTAGGGCCGGCAGGGTTGGCAATCAGCCCCAGCATTTT.

This clonotype was counted many times. The gene calls are TRBV2 and TRBJ1-1, with a possible D match to TRBD1 (5 bases). Germline loops: CDR1 SNHLY, CDR2 FYNNEI. The V gene lost 6 bases and the J gene lost 6 bases, with 14 bases spanning the gap. This CDR3 has 13 amino acids. The chain's CDR3 is CASSRDSGSEAFF. DNA for the CDR3: TGTGCCAGCAGCCGCGACAGTGGGTCTGAAGCTTTCTTT.

The V gene is TRBV7-9, the J gene TRBJ1-6; D possibly corresponds to TRBD1 (5 bases). Germline CDR1 is SEHNR and CDR2 is FQNEAQ (reference sequence). CDR3 size: 15 residues. Trimming took off 2 bases at V and 10 bases at J, with 15 bases between the two ends. Written as DNA, the CDR3 is TGTGCCAGCAGCTTAAGTGGGTCAGCAGGGTCACCCCTCCACTTT. Translation gives CASSLSGSAGSPLHF. The full variable domain, completed using reference TRBV7-9 and TRBJ1-6, is DTGVSQNPRHKITKRGQNVTFRCDPISEHNRLYWYRQTLGQGPEFLTYFQNEAQLEKSRLLSDRFSAERPKGSFSTLEIQRTEQGDSAMYLCASSLSGSAGSPLHFGNGTRLTVT.

This clonotype was picked up many times. This rearrangement joins TRBV20-1 to TRBJ2-7, with 8 bases aligning to TRBD2. CDR1 is DFQATT and CDR2 is SNEGSKA in the germline V gene (reference sequence). Trimming cost V 0 bases and J 2 bases; bases outside gene matches: 9. The CDR3 contains 16 residues. The CDR3 nucleotides read TGCAGTGCTAGAGATCTGGGTCTAGCGGGCGCCTACGAGCAGTACTTC. It encodes CSARDLGLAGAYEQYF.

This clonotype has at least ten counts. V and J are TRBV5-1 and TRBJ1-2, with D possibly TRBD1 on 5 matching bases. Between the trimmed V and J ends, which lost 3 bases and 2 bases, there was a span of 17 bases. The CDR3 runs 16 residues. Germline V lookup: CDR1 SGHRS, CDR2 YFSETQ. The chain's CDR3 is CASSSMTASLNYGYTF. Here the CDR3 DNA reads TGCGCCAGCAGCTCAATGACAGCCTCTTTAAACTATGGCTACACCTTC.

This clonotype has more than one count but fewer than ten. V and J are TRBV20-1 and TRBJ2-1; D may correspond to TRBD1 or TRBD2 (6 bases each). V was trimmed by 7 bases and J by 7 bases, leaving 26 bases between them. This CDR3 has 16 residues. CDR1 is DFQATT, CDR2 SNEGSKA, per germline (reference sequence). The CDR3, as DNA: TGCAGTGTCCGCCAGGGGAGCGGGTCGGTTTTTAATGAGCAGTTCTTC. Its translation: CSVRQGSGSVFNEQFF.

V and J are TRBV24-1 and TRBJ2-5, with 9 positions matching TRBD1. Trimming removed 9 bases from V and 4 bases from J; junction bases left unmatched: 2. The CDR3 totals 12 residues. Germline CDR1 and CDR2: KGHDR and SFDVKD. This CDR3 reads CATGQGSETQYF. In DNA, the CDR3 is TGTGCCACCGGACAGGGGTCAGAGACCCAGTACTTC.

This chain joins TRBV11-3 and TRBJ2-2, with 10 bases identical to TRBD2. J gave up 6 bases and V 5 bases, and 6 bases lay outside the gene matches. CDR1 SGHNT and CDR2 YENEEA come from the germline V gene. The CDR3 runs 15 residues. The CDR3 loop reads CASSMHSGRSGELFF. CDR3 DNA: TGTGCCAGCAGCATGCATAGCGGGAGGTCCGGGGAGCTGTTTTTT. Full variable domain (outside the CDR3, taken from reference TRBV11-3 and TRBJ2-2): EAGVVQSPRYKIIEKKQPVAFWCNPISGHNTLYWYLQNLGQGPELLIRYENEEAVDDSQLPKDRFSAERLKGVDSTLKIQPAELGDSAVYLCASSMHSGRSGELFFGEGSRLTVL.

The J gene is TRBJ2-1, the V gene TRBV7-2; D tentatively fits TRBD1 or TRBD2 (5 bases each). Deletions cut 1 base from V and 7 bases from J, with 17 bases between. Germline CDR1 SGHTA, CDR2 FQGNSA. This CDR3 has 16 amino acids. The CDR3 is CASSLDRDAVGNEQFF. In nucleotides, the CDR3 is TGTGCCAGCAGCTTAGATCGGGACGCCGTGGGGAATGAGCAGTTCTTC.

V is TRBV28 and J is TRBJ2-3; 7 nucleotides match TRBD2. Per germline, CDR1 MDHEN and CDR2 SYDVKM. The CDR3 is 15 amino acids. V was clipped by 6 bases and J by 5 bases; unmatched bases: 11. The CDR3 sequence is CASRLLLTGGDTQYF. CDR3 DNA: TGTGCCAGCAGACTACTTTTGACGGGAGGAGATACGCAGTATTTT.

This chain connects TRBV19 to TRBJ2-5; a weak D match, TRBD2 (5 bases). This CDR3 has 16 amino acids. The V end lost 5 bases, the J end lost 5 bases, and 21 bases lay between the germline ends. CDR1 LNHDA and CDR2 SQIVND come from the germline V gene (reference sequence). As DNA, the CDR3 is TGTGCCAGTAGTCCTGGACTTGCTGGGGTTACGGAGACCCAGTACTTC. Its protein is CASSPGLAGVTETQYF.

In the case of this clonotype: A read error may be the cause here, since a much bigger clone is one base away. The J gene is TRBJ2-7, the V gene TRBV7-3, with TRBD1 matching over 9 bases. Germline lookup yields CDR1 SGHTA and CDR2 FQGTGA. This CDR3 has 13 amino acids. The V gene end was trimmed by 10 bases and the J gene end by 8 bases; junction bases not matched to a gene: 12. Written as DNA, the CDR3 is TGTGCCATCAGTCCCGGGACAGGGATGAAGCAGTACTTC. It translates to CAISPGTGMKQYF.

This clonotype has more than one count but fewer than ten. A clone one base away is much larger, so this may be a read error. The V gene is TRBV2, the J gene TRBJ1-4; 9 bases align to TRBD1. The CDR3 is 14 amino acids. CDR1 and CDR2 from the germline V gene are SNHLY and FYNNEI. The CDR3 nucleotides are TGTGCCAGCAGTGCCGGGGACAGGGCTGAAAAACTGGTTTTT. The encoded protein is CASSAGDRAEKLVF.

The V and J genes are TRBV12-5 and TRBJ1-5; D gene uncertain. V was pared by 7 bases and J by 2 bases, with 15 bases between. The CDR3 has 15 residues. Per germline, CDR1 LGHNT and CDR2 FRNRAP. The CDR3 sequence is CASAPGGPGNQPQHF. The DNA for the CDR3 is TGTGCTAGTGCCCCGGGTGGGCCCGGCAATCAGCCCCAGCATTTT.

This clonotype appeared many times. The DNA for the CDR3 is TGTGCCAGCAGTGTTAGTAGGGGCTCCAATCAGCCCCAGCATTTT. Protein product: CASSVSRGSNQPQHF. The gene calls are TRBV6-1 and TRBJ1-5; D may be TRBD1 (5 bases). The CDR3 has 15 amino acids. V lost 4 bases and J 3 bases, leaving 13 bases between the germline ends. Per germline, CDR1 MNHNS and CDR2 SASEGT.

In this sample, this clonotype turned up many times. At one end the junction does not follow the germline gene, possibly because of a read error. The J gene is TRBJ1-2, the V gene TRBV20-1; D perhaps matches TRBD1 (5 bases). The germline V gene has CDR1 DFQATT and CDR2 SNEGSKA (reference sequence). The CDR3 is 14 amino acids. Here the CDR3 reads CSARVGRRVDGYTF. For the CDR3, the DNA is TGCAGTGCGAGAGTGGGGCGCCGAGTGGATGGCTACACCTTC.

The chain links TRBV28 to TRBJ2-1, with D possibly called TRBD1 or TRBD2 (5 bases each). Trimming left V 7 bases short and J 2 bases short, with 18 bases between. This CDR3 comprises 16 residues. Per germline, CDR1 MDHEN and CDR2 SYDVKM. CDR3 bases: TGTGCCAGCATGGGGGTCCAGGCGTTCACCTACAATGAGCAGTTCTTC. As protein: CASMGVQAFTYNEQFF.

This clonotype was observed at least ten times. The rearrangement joins TRBV28 to TRBJ2-7; TRBD2 agrees at 11 bases. The CDR3 has 14 amino acids. CDR1 is MDHEN, CDR2 SYDVKM, per germline. V dropped 4 bases and J dropped 5; count of bases not matched to a gene: 4. CDR3 amino acids: CASSYTSGSHEQYF. CDR3 nucleotides: TGTGCCAGCAGTTATACTAGCGGGAGCCACGAGCAGTACTTC.

This clonotype came up many times. The J gene is TRBJ1-5, the V gene TRBV2; D remains ambiguous. CDR3 length: 14 residues. The V gene's germline CDR1 is SNHLY and CDR2 FYNNEI. Trimming took 4 bases from V and 8 from J, leaving 15 bases between them. CDR3 coding DNA: TGTGCCAGCAGTGTGTGGCCCCCCGGGAAGCCCCAGCATTTT. Encoded protein: CASSVWPPGKPQHF.